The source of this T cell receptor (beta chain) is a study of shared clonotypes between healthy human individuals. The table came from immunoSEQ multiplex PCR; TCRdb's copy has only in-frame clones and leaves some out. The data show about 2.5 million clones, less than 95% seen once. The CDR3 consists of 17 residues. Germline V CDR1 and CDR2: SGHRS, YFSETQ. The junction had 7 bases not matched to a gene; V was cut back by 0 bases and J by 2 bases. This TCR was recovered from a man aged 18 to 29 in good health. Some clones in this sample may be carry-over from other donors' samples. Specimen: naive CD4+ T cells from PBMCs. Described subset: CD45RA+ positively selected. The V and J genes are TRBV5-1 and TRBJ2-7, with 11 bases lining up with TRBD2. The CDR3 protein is CASSLAMTSGTTYEQYF. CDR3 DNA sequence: TGCGCCAGCAGCTTGGCCATGACTAGCGGGACGACCTACGAGCAGTACTTC.